Listed here is a single TCR beta chain. Its antigen is still unknown. Blood sampling took place at baseline, cycle 4 day 1, and cycle 7 day 1. Some clones are missing from TCRdb's copy, which holds only in-frame ones; the method was immunoSEQ multiplex PCR. The sample includes 77,000 or so clones, about 85% of them seen just once. The source of the sample is a study of OX40 agonist ivuxolimab in advanced cancers. The overall study: Age averaged around 58 years (range about 20 to 80), and 82.7% were male.

Study results and caveats: Among some nonresponders, normalized T-cell clonal expansion was also low.

The CDR3 contains 18 residues. The germline V gene has CDR1 ENHRY and CDR2 SYGVKD. Trimming removed 9 bases from V and 1 base from J; junction bases left unmatched: 13. The source material was CD4+ or CD8+ T cells sorted from blood, sampled in a trial of the OX40 agonist ivuxolimab. The V and J genes are TRBV10-3 and TRBJ2-5; 14 nucleotides agree with TRBD2. The sequence came from an adult with an advanced solid tumor such as melanoma, head and neck, liver or kidney cancer. The CDR3 region is CAITGTSGRRWGQETQYF. The CDR3 DNA is TGTGCCATAACCGGGACTAGCGGGAGAAGGTGGGGCCAAGAGACCCAGTACTTC.